These 25 T cell receptor beta chains were sequenced from one sample in a study of early T cells in non-severe SARS-CoV-2 infection (dated by TCRdb to the early 2020s). Libraries were made using 5' RACE. The instrument given in TCRdb is NextSeq 500. TCRdb itself trimmed the public reads at Q25 with fastp, ran MiXCR and retained productive beta chains. Each CDR3 protein gets just one entry, which takes the most common genes and DNA from the rows behind it. Counted in this sample were some 98,000 distinct CDR3 sequences; approximately 15% of them appeared once. Jointly, the top ten make up over 1% of the sample. Material for sequencing was whole blood. The receptors were sampled from an adult who was a healthcare worker with PCR-confirmed SARS-CoV-2 infection or an uninfected control (not recorded which).

This chain connects TRBV28 to TRBJ2-3; 9 nucleotides line up with TRBD2. In germline, CDR1 is MDHEN, CDR2 SYDVKM. Trimming removed 3 bases from V and 8 bases from J; junction bases left unmatched: 27. The CDR3 spans 21 residues. The CDR3 loop reads CASSFGLVGLAGLNDASTQYF. The DNA for the CDR3 is TGTGCCAGCAGTTTCGGCCTAGTAGGGCTAGCGGGGTTGAATGATGCAAGTACGCAGTATTTT.

This clonotype was found a few times. This sequence joins TRBV12-3 or TRBV12-4 and TRBJ1-1, with D possibly TRBD1 on 5 matching bases. V was trimmed by 7 bases and J by 4 bases, leaving 13 bases between them. The CDR3 is made up of 13 amino acids. In nucleotides, the CDR3 is TGTGCCAGCACCGCCGGGGGGGGCACTGAAGCTTTCTTT. This sequence encodes CASTAGGGTEAFF.

V usage is TRBV4-2 and J usage is TRBJ2-1; TRBD2 agrees at 8 bases. Germline loops: CDR1 LGHNA, CDR2 YNFKEQ. V dropped 1 base and J dropped 9; count of bases not matched to a gene: 8. This CDR3 has 15 amino acids. DNA for the CDR3: TGTGCCAGCAGCCAAGGAGCGGGGGATTACGGTGAGCAGTTCTTC. This gives the protein CASSQGAGDYGEQFF.

There are a few counts of this clonotype. This sequence joins TRBV4-3 and TRBJ1-6; 9 nucleotides align to TRBD1. This CDR3 spans 16 amino acids. The V gene end was trimmed by 1 base and the J gene end by 10 bases; junction bases not matched to a gene: 8. Germline assignment: CDR1 LGHNA and CDR2 YSLEER. CDR3 nucleotide sequence: TGCGCCAGCAGCCAAGCAAAACAGGGGGCGCGCTCACCCCTCCACTTT. Translation gives CASSQAKQGARSPLHF.

This clonotype was recorded a few times. The chain couples TRBV20-1 to TRBJ2-7; TRBD2 might be the D (6 bases). Germline-derived CDR1 and CDR2 are DFQATT and SNEGSKA (reference sequence). Between the trimmed V and J ends, which lost 0 bases and 6 bases, there was a span of 9 bases. CDR3 length: 12 amino acids. Here the CDR3 reads CSARDPGVEQYF. Here the CDR3 DNA reads TGCAGTGCTAGAGATCCGGGGGTCGAGCAGTACTTC.

The CDR3 loop reads CAISQGLAGLNTGELFF. CDR3 DNA: TGTGCCATCAGTCAAGGACTAGCGGGTCTGAACACCGGGGAGCTGTTTTTT. The chain uses TRBV10-3 and TRBJ2-2; 11 bases are shared with TRBD2. The CDR3 spans 17 residues. Germline lookup yields CDR1 ENHRY and CDR2 SYGVKD. V shed 5 bases, J shed 1 base, and the junction held 6 bases outside the gene matches.

This clonotype was observed a few times. The chain has TRBV10-3 and TRBJ2-7; 7 bases align to TRBD1. The germline V gene has CDR1 ENHRY and CDR2 SYGVKD. The CDR3 is 14 amino acids. V was pared by 4 bases and J by 3 bases, with 6 bases of the junction left unmatched. In DNA, the CDR3 is TGTGCCATCAGTGTCCGAGGGGGCCACTACGAGCAGTACTTC. Protein sequence: CAISVRGGHYEQYF.

This chain joins TRBV11-2 and TRBJ2-3, with D maybe TRBD2 (5 bases). Germline V gene lookup returns CDR1 SGHAT and CDR2 FQNNGV. V gave up 0 bases and J gave up 2 bases, with 15 bases separating them. This CDR3 is 17 amino acids long. The CDR3 sequence is CASSLERGIRHTDTQYF. CDR3 nucleotide sequence: TGTGCCAGCAGCTTAGAGCGAGGGATAAGGCACACAGATACGCAGTATTTT.

This clonotype was recorded a few times. The genes are TRBV28 and TRBJ2-7; D remains ambiguous. Per the germline V gene, CDR1 is MDHEN and CDR2 is SYDVKM. V was pared by 5 bases and J by 2 bases, with 16 bases between. This CDR3 is built from 15 residues. CDR3 in DNA: TGTGCCAGCAGTGGGTCTCTGGGCAGTCCCTACGAGCAGTACTTC. Amino acid sequence: CASSGSLGSPYEQYF.

The chain uses TRBV5-1 and TRBJ2-6; D is undetermined. The length of the CDR3 is 13 residues. CDR1 and CDR2 from the germline V gene are SGHRS and YFSETQ. Trimming removed 0 bases from V and 8 bases from J, with 6 bases in between. This chain's CDR3 is CASSLDVTNVLTF. The CDR3 nucleotides are TGCGCCAGCAGCTTGGATGTTACCAACGTCCTGACTTTC.

The table lists this clonotype with many counts. This sequence joins TRBV28 and TRBJ2-3; 7 nucleotides line up with TRBD1. The CDR3 runs 16 residues. Germline lookup yields CDR1 MDHEN and CDR2 SYDVKM. Trimming removed 5 bases from V and 0 bases from J; junction bases left unmatched: 8. The CDR3 region is CASSPQGTASTDTQYF. In nucleotides, the CDR3 is TGTGCCAGCAGTCCGCAAGGGACAGCTAGCACAGATACGCAGTATTTT.

The chain recombines TRBV23-1 with TRBJ2-5, with 12 nucleotides matching TRBD1. TRBV23-1 is placed among ORFs of uncertain function. J gave up 5 bases and V 0 bases, and 10 bases lay outside the gene matches. The CDR3 covers 18 residues. For the CDR3, the DNA is TGCGCCAGCAGTCAATCGAGGGGACAGGGGGCGTCAACGGAGACCCAGTACTTC. It codes for CASSQSRGQGASTETQYF.

This clonotype was counted ten times or more. V is TRBV7-6 and J is TRBJ2-2, with 8 bases lining up with TRBD1. Germline CDR1 is SGHVS and CDR2 is FNYEAQ. Germline trimming cut 1 base from V and 1 base from J; bases unmatched to any gene: 5. There are 17 residues in the CDR3. The CDR3 here is CASSLEEGTGNTGELFF. Written as DNA, the CDR3 is TGTGCCAGCAGCTTAGAGGAGGGGACAGGGAACACCGGGGAGCTGTTTTTT.

This clonotype has a handful of counts. This chain joins TRBV18 and TRBJ2-7, with D unclear. Germline CDR1 is KGHSH and CDR2 is LQKENI. This CDR3 comprises 16 residues. The germline V and J ends were trimmed by 0 bases and 1 base, with 13 bases remaining between them. The CDR3 coding sequence is TGTGCCAGCTCACCACCGCCAACTGCTCGATCCTACGAGCAGTACTTC. Its translation is CASSPPPTARSYEQYF.

The chain couples TRBV6-6 to TRBJ2-1; tentatively, D is TRBD1 (6 bases). This CDR3 has 15 residues. Trimming removed 4 bases at V and 5 bases at J, with 15 bases between. CDR1 is MNHNY, CDR2 SVGAGI, per germline (reference sequence). The CDR3 nucleotides read TGTGCCAGCAGTTCCCTCACAGGGCTCCACAATGAGCAGTTCTTC. This sequence encodes CASSSLTGLHNEQFF.

The gene calls are TRBV28 and TRBJ2-1; 12 positions match TRBD2. In germline, CDR1 is MDHEN, CDR2 SYDVKM. V trimming: 4 bases; J trimming: 3 bases; junction bases outside the gene matches: 7. The CDR3 length is 17 residues. CDR3 bases: TGTGCCAGCAGTTCACCTAGCGGGAGGGCGGACTACAATGAGCAGTTCTTC. It yields the protein CASSSPSGRADYNEQFF.

Concerning this clonotype itself: A junction boundary mismatches the germline segment, possibly from a read error. CDR3 coding DNA: TGTGCCAGCCGCTTACTGGCGGGACCATACGAGCAGTACTTC. Translating it yields CASRLLAGPYEQYF. V gene TRBV11-2 combines with J gene TRBJ2-7, with D perhaps matching TRBD2 (6 bases). CDR1 and CDR2 (germline): SGHAT, FQNNGV. The CDR3 covers 14 residues.

The chain carries TRBV30 and TRBJ1-1; D is undetermined. The CDR3 totals 13 residues. The V and J ends lost 0 bases and 2 bases respectively, with 7 bases between them. Looked up from germline, CDR1 is GTSNPN and CDR2 is SVGIG (reference sequence). CDR3 sequence: CAWSVMGNTEAFF. CDR3 DNA sequence: TGTGCCTGGAGTGTTATGGGTAACACTGAAGCTTTCTTT. The whole variable domain, remainder taken from reference TRBV30 and TRBJ1-1, is SQTIHQWPATLVQPVGSPLSLECTVEGTSNPNLYWYRQAAGRGLQLLFYSVGIGQISSEVPQNLSASRPQDRQFILSSKKLLLSDSGFYLCAWSVMGNTEAFFGQGTRLTVV.

This clonotype was counted a few times. The rearrangement joins TRBV11-2 to TRBJ2-5; maybe TRBD2 (6 bases). The CDR3 is 14 residues long. V dropped 5 bases and J dropped 7 bases, with 17 bases sitting between them. The germline V gene encodes CDR1 SGHAT and CDR2 FQNNGV. The CDR3 nucleotides read TGTGCCAGCAGCCGGGCACCGGGGGACGGGACCCAGTACTTC. Its translation: CASSRAPGDGTQYF.

This clonotype has a handful of counts. The chain carries TRBV3-1 and TRBJ2-5; D may be TRBD2 (5 bases). Germline-derived CDR1 and CDR2 are LGHDT and YNNKEL (reference sequence). Trimming took off 1 base at V and 1 base at J, with 10 bases between the two ends. The CDR3 contains 15 residues. In DNA, the CDR3 is TGTGCCAGCAGCCAAGGGGCCGGGGTCCAAGAGACCCAGTACTTC. Its translation: CASSQGAGVQETQYF.

This clonotype appeared a few times. The chain joins TRBV11-2 to TRBJ2-1; D unresolved. V lost 6 bases and J 0 bases, leaving 15 bases between the germline ends. Germline V gene sequence: CDR1 SGHAT, CDR2 FQNNGV. This CDR3 region has 16 residues. CDR3 nucleotides: TGTGCCAGCAGAAAAGGGCCACAAAGCTCCTACAATGAGCAGTTCTTC. This codes for CASRKGPQSSYNEQFF. The full variable domain, rest sourced from reference TRBV11-2 and TRBJ2-1, is EAGVAQSPRYKIIEKRQSVAFWCNPISGHATLYWYQQILGQGPKLLIQFQNNGVVDDSQLPKDRFSAERLKGVDSTLKIQPAKLEDSAVYLCASRKGPQSSYNEQFFGPGTRLTVL.

The J gene is TRBJ2-5, the V gene TRBV5-4, with 12 positions matching TRBD2. The CDR3 consists of 15 residues. V lost 4 bases to trimming and J lost 3 bases; unmatched junction nucleotides: 4. Looked up from germline, CDR1 is SGHNT and CDR2 is YYREEE (reference sequence). CDR3 bases: TGTGCCAGCAGCGGGAGACTAGCGGGAGAAGAGACCCAGTACTTC. It yields the protein CASSGRLAGEETQYF.

This clonotype was observed a few times. The chain combines TRBV20-1 with TRBJ2-7; D unresolved. Trimming left V 6 bases short and J 7 bases short, with 22 bases between. The germline V gene encodes CDR1 DFQATT and CDR2 SNEGSKA (reference sequence). The CDR3 runs to 14 residues. The CDR3 sequence: CSASGRAPLGEQYF. The DNA for the CDR3 is TGCAGTGCCTCGGGTCGGGCTCCCCTGGGGGAGCAGTACTTC.

The chain is built from TRBV7-9 and TRBJ2-1; D remains unclear. This CDR3 is 12 amino acids long. Trimming left V 2 bases short and J 10 bases short, with 9 bases between. Germline V gives CDR1 SEHNR, CDR2 FQNEAQ (reference sequence). DNA of the CDR3: TGTGCCAGCAGCTTATCCCCCAAGGAGCAGTTCTTC. Protein sequence: CASSLSPKEQFF.

The chain carries TRBV6-1 and TRBJ2-2, with a possible D match to TRBD1 (5 bases). V was trimmed by 2 bases and J by 0 bases, leaving 7 bases between them. The CDR3 sequence is 15 residues long. CDR1 and CDR2 (germline): MNHNS, SASEGT. The CDR3: CASSEQGANTGELFF. CDR3 in DNA: TGTGCCAGCAGTGAACAAGGGGCGAACACCGGGGAGCTGTTTTTT.